The rows below give T cell receptor beta chains drawn from one sample of a study of T cell changes during pregnancy in multiple sclerosis. Sequenced by immunoSEQ multiplex PCR; TCRdb stores in-frame clones only, minus some. The table records 30,000 to 45,000 clones, approximately 89% of them present only once. The sample in question was CD8+ T cells from peripheral blood mononuclear cells, obtained in the third trimester of pregnancy. The receptors here all came from a female donor with multiple sclerosis, enrolled in a pregnancy study. Each CDR3 is given with its conserved first and last residue. Each record gives: clone size, J gene, D gene, V gene, CDR3 length, CDR3 protein, CDR3 DNA. D genes are given only for firm matches. The listing skips clone size in some rows; elsewhere it reads once, few, many or a size class.

clone size: once; J gene: TRBJ2-3; D gene: TRBD1; V gene: TRBV15; CDR3 length: 14; CDR3 protein: CATSTRTGLDTQYF; CDR3 DNA: TGTGCCACCAGCACCCGGACAGGGTTGGATACGCAGTATTTT
clone size: .; J gene: TRBJ1-5; D gene: .; V gene: TRBV4-2; CDR3 length: 17; CDR3 protein: CASSQDLGLRGFQPQHF; CDR3 DNA: TGTGCCAGCAGCCAAGATCTTGGGCTAAGGGGCTTTCAGCCCCAGCATTTT
clone size: few; J gene: TRBJ1-2; D gene: TRBD1; V gene: TRBV27; CDR3 length: 14; CDR3 protein: CASSITGGSYGYTF; CDR3 DNA: TGTGCCAGCAGTATTACAGGGGGTTCCTATGGCTACACCTTC
clone size: .; J gene: TRBJ2-6; D gene: TRBD2; V gene: TRBV9; CDR3 length: 22; CDR3 protein: CASRTPPASGSSRGPGANVLTF; CDR3 DNA: TGTGCCAGCAGAACCCCTCCGGCTAGCGGGAGCAGCAGAGGCCCTGGGGCCAACGTCCTGACTTTC
clone size: .; J gene: TRBJ1-2; D gene: .; V gene: TRBV6-5; CDR3 length: 15; CDR3 protein: CASSYSEEANYGYTF; CDR3 DNA: TGTGCCAGCAGTTACTCCGAGGAAGCTAACTATGGCTACACCTTC
clone size: .; J gene: TRBJ2-5; D gene: TRBD1; V gene: TRBV6-5; CDR3 length: 16; CDR3 protein: CASSYSIQGSRGTQYF; CDR3 DNA: TGTGCCAGCAGTTACTCGATACAGGGGAGCCGTGGGACCCAGTACTTC
clone size: .; J gene: TRBJ2-1; D gene: .; V gene: TRBV6-6; CDR3 length: 15; CDR3 protein: CASTYSGSSYNEQFF; CDR3 DNA: TGTGCCAGCACCTATAGCGGAAGCTCCTACAATGAGCAGTTCTTC
clone size: .; J gene: TRBJ1-2; D gene: .; V gene: TRBV23-1; CDR3 length: 15; CDR3 protein: CASSQCNSGDGGYTF; CDR3 DNA: TGCGCCAGCAGTCAATGCAATTCGGGGGACGGTGGCTACACCTTC
clone size: .; J gene: TRBJ1-2; D gene: TRBD1; V gene: TRBV7-9; CDR3 length: 15; CDR3 protein: CASSFGTGGSYGYTF; CDR3 DNA: TGTGCCAGCAGCTTCGGGACAGGGGGCAGCTATGGCTACACCTTC
clone size: .; J gene: TRBJ2-7; D gene: TRBD2; V gene: TRBV5-6; CDR3 length: 19; CDR3 protein: CASSFGIALPGGGSYEQYF; CDR3 DNA: TGTGCCAGCAGCTTTGGGATAGCCCTGCCGGGGGGGGGCTCCTACGAGCAGTACTTC
clone size: .; J gene: TRBJ1-5; D gene: .; V gene: TRBV6-5; CDR3 length: 14; CDR3 protein: CASALGGINQPQHF; CDR3 DNA: TGTGCCAGCGCGTTAGGAGGGATCAATCAGCCCCAGCATTTT
clone size: .; J gene: TRBJ1-1; D gene: .; V gene: TRBV7-3; CDR3 length: 13; CDR3 protein: CASSPGQITEAFF; CDR3 DNA: TGTGCCAGCAGCCCCGGACAGATCACTGAAGCTTTCTTT
clone size: .; J gene: TRBJ2-1; D gene: .; V gene: TRBV6-5; CDR3 length: 13; CDR3 protein: CASSQIVYNEQFF; CDR3 DNA: TGTGCCAGCAGCCAGATTGTTTACAATGAGCAGTTCTTC
clone size: .; J gene: TRBJ1-1; D gene: TRBD1; V gene: TRBV7-9; CDR3 length: 14; CDR3 protein: CASSFGQGNTEAFF; CDR3 DNA: TGTGCCAGCAGCTTTGGACAGGGTAACACTGAAGCTTTCTTT
clone size: .; J gene: TRBJ2-3; D gene: .; V gene: TRBV5-4; CDR3 length: 16; CDR3 protein: CASSLDGGGSTDTQYF; CDR3 DNA: TGTGCCAGCAGCTTGGACGGTGGCGGTAGCACAGATACGCAGTATTTT
clone size: .; J gene: TRBJ2-2; D gene: TRBD1; V gene: TRBV5-1; CDR3 length: 15; CDR3 protein: CASSLYRGNTGELFF; CDR3 DNA: TGCGCCAGCAGCTTGTACAGGGGGAACACCGGGGAGCTGTTTTTT
clone size: .; J gene: TRBJ1-6; D gene: .; V gene: TRBV6-5; CDR3 length: 15; CDR3 protein: CASSFTDRFHSPLHF; CDR3 DNA: TGTGCCAGCAGTTTCACGGACAGATTCCATTCACCCCTCCACTTT
clone size: few; J gene: TRBJ2-7; D gene: .; V gene: TRBV2; CDR3 length: 15; CDR3 protein: CASSEPADSSYEQYF; CDR3 DNA: TGTGCCAGCAGTGAACCAGCGGATAGCTCCTACGAGCAGTACTTC
clone size: .; J gene: TRBJ2-1; D gene: .; V gene: TRBV5-4; CDR3 length: 15; CDR3 protein: CASSHMAQGIAEQFF; CDR3 DNA: TGTGCCAGCAGTCATATGGCTCAGGGCATCGCGGAGCAGTTCTTC
clone size: once; J gene: TRBJ2-1; D gene: TRBD2; V gene: TRBV7-9; CDR3 length: 15; CDR3 protein: CASSGGDYPLLQQFF; CDR3 DNA: TGTGCCAGCAGCGGGGGGGACTACCCCCTCTTACAGCAGTTCTTC
clone size: .; J gene: TRBJ1-1; D gene: TRBD1; V gene: TRBV19; CDR3 length: 18; CDR3 protein: CASSMHPDRPPANTEAFF; CDR3 DNA: TGTGCCAGTAGCATGCACCCGGACAGGCCACCGGCGAACACTGAAGCTTTCTTT
clone size: .; J gene: TRBJ2-1; D gene: .; V gene: TRBV6-5; CDR3 length: 14; CDR3 protein: CASSYSGSYNEQFF; CDR3 DNA: TGTGCCAGCAGTTACTCGGGCAGCTACAATGAGCAGTTCTTC
clone size: .; J gene: TRBJ2-2; D gene: .; V gene: TRBV5-6; CDR3 length: 11; CDR3 protein: CASTYTGELFF; CDR3 DNA: TGTGCCAGCACCTACACCGGGGAGCTGTTTTTT
clone size: .; J gene: TRBJ2-1; D gene: .; V gene: TRBV6-4; CDR3 length: 13; CDR3 protein: CASSDGSINEQFF; CDR3 DNA: TGTGCCAGCAGTGACGGCTCCATCAATGAGCAGTTCTTC
clone size: large; J gene: TRBJ1-2; D gene: .; V gene: TRBV2; CDR3 length: 11; CDR3 protein: CASSTLYGYTF; CDR3 DNA: TGTGCCAGCAGCACATTATATGGCTACACCTTC
clone size: .; J gene: TRBJ2-1; D gene: TRBD2; V gene: TRBV5-4; CDR3 length: 12; CDR3 protein: CASSLGGGEQFF; CDR3 DNA: TGTGCCAGCAGCCTGGGCGGGGGGGAGCAGTTCTTC
clone size: .; J gene: TRBJ1-1; D gene: .; V gene: TRBV10-2; CDR3 length: 14; CDR3 protein: CASSDMGADTEAFF; CDR3 DNA: TGCGCCAGCAGTGATATGGGGGCGGACACTGAAGCTTTCTTT
clone size: .; J gene: TRBJ1-1; D gene: .; V gene: TRBV2; CDR3 length: 15; CDR3 protein: CASSEGGRVDTEAFF; CDR3 DNA: TGTGCCAGCAGTGAGGGGGGAAGGGTGGACACTGAAGCTTTCTTT
clone size: .; J gene: TRBJ1-2; D gene: TRBD1; V gene: TRBV5-5; CDR3 length: 12; CDR3 protein: CASSSTGGDYTF; CDR3 DNA: TGTGCCAGCAGCTCCACAGGGGGAGACTACACCTTC
clone size: few; J gene: TRBJ2-1; D gene: .; V gene: TRBV19; CDR3 length: 13; CDR3 protein: CASSVGLSNEQFF; CDR3 DNA: TGTGCCAGTAGTGTTGGGCTATCCAATGAGCAGTTCTTC
clone size: .; J gene: TRBJ1-5; D gene: TRBD1; V gene: TRBV30; CDR3 length: 14; CDR3 protein: CAWSEGQGNQPQHF; CDR3 DNA: TGTGCCTGGAGTGAGGGACAGGGCAATCAGCCCCAGCATTTT
clone size: .; J gene: TRBJ2-5; D gene: .; V gene: TRBV7-2; CDR3 length: 15; CDR3 protein: CASSSPLGLLWTQYF; CDR3 DNA: TGTGCCAGCAGCTCCCCCTTGGGACTGCTCTGGACCCAGTACTTC
clone size: few; J gene: TRBJ1-1; D gene: .; V gene: TRBV6-1; CDR3 length: 13; CDR3 protein: CAAKPGTNTEAFF; CDR3 DNA: TGTGCCGCTAAACCCGGGACAAACACTGAAGCTTTCTTT
clone size: .; J gene: TRBJ2-5; D gene: TRBD1; V gene: TRBV6-5; CDR3 length: 15; CDR3 protein: CASILNRDSKETQYF; CDR3 DNA: TGTGCCAGCATCCTCAACCGGGACAGTAAAGAGACCCAGTACTTC